The 21 T cell receptor beta chains listed next were all sequenced from one sample in a study of T cell responses to AZD1222 COVID-19 vaccine. Clones were sequenced by immunoSEQ multiplex PCR, and TCRdb holds only the in-frame ones, with some missing. The sample yields fewer than 150,000 clones, over 90% seen once. The source was peripheral blood, collected on day 0 of AZD1222 vaccination. Every receptor here comes from an adult in good health.

The rearrangement links TRBV9 to TRBJ1-5, with D perhaps TRBD1 (5 bases). The ends were cut back, 1 base at V and 2 bases at J, with 10 bases in the middle. Germline V gene lookup returns CDR1 SGDLS and CDR2 YYNGEE. This CDR3 comprises 15 residues. CDR3 sequence: CASSVSGEGNQPQHF. The CDR3 DNA reads TGTGCCAGCAGCGTATCGGGGGAGGGCAATCAGCCCCAGCATTTT.

This chain connects TRBV6-5 to TRBJ2-7; D is unclear. The length of the CDR3 is 13 residues. The V gene's germline CDR1 is MNHEY and CDR2 SVGAGI. Trimming shortened V by 6 bases and J by 3 bases, and 12 bases separated the two germline ends. The CDR3 coding sequence is TGTGCCAGCAGCGTAGACGGTCTCTACGAGCAGTACTTC. This translates into CASSVDGLYEQYF.

This chain uses TRBV20-1 with TRBJ2-3; D is ambiguous. Trimming took off 4 bases at V and 4 bases at J, with 6 bases between the two ends. The CDR3 has 11 amino acids. Germline CDR1 and CDR2: DFQATT and SNEGSKA (reference sequence). CDR3 coding DNA: TGCAGTGCTACCCCCGCAGATACGCAGTATTTT. Protein product: CSATPADTQYF.

The chain combines TRBV25-1 with TRBJ1-2, with D possibly TRBD1 on 5 matching bases. V lost 4 bases and J lost 3, with 12 bases in between. The CDR3 is made up of 14 amino acids. The germline CDR1 and CDR2 sequences are MGHDK and SYGVNS. The CDR3 DNA reads TGTGCCAGCAGTGGGGGGATGCCTTACTATGGCTACACCTTC. It is translated as CASSGGMPYYGYTF.

V gene TRBV12-3 or TRBV12-4 combines with J gene TRBJ2-7; D call uncertain. Trimming stripped 3 bases from V and 2 bases from J, with 5 bases between. The CDR3 is 12 residues long. The CDR3, as DNA: TGTGCCAGCAGTTTTGGGACCTACGAGCAGTACTTC. Amino acid sequence: CASSFGTYEQYF.

Points on this clone: The identical CDR3 is also encoded by other nucleotide sequences in the sample. This rearrangement joins TRBV18 to TRBJ2-7; 11 positions agree with TRBD1. The CDR3 is 15 residues long. J lost 4 bases, V lost 3 bases, and 5 bases had no gene match. Germline-derived CDR1 and CDR2 are KGHSH and LQKENI. The CDR3 is CASSPAGQGGYEQYF. As DNA, the CDR3 is TGTGCCAGCTCACCGGCGGGACAGGGGGGATACGAGCAGTACTTC.

The chain joins TRBV5-8 to TRBJ1-4; possibly TRBD1 for D (5 bases). Trimming removed 3 bases from V and 8 bases from J, with 17 bases in between. The CDR3 is 15 residues long. Germline CDR1 is SGHTS and CDR2 is YDEGEE. The CDR3 DNA follows: TGTGCCAGCAGCTCCACGGGGCAAAGGGGCGAAAAACTGTTTTTT. Protein: CASSSTGQRGEKLFF. Based on the CDR3 plus reference TRBV5-8 and TRBJ1-4, the full variable domain is EAGVTQSPTHLIKTRGQQATLRCSPISGHTSVYWYQQALGLGLQFLLWYDEGEERNRGNFPPRFSGRQFPNYSSELNVNALELEDSALYLCASSSTGQRGEKLFFGSGTQLSVL.

The chain joins TRBV27 to TRBJ1-2; D may be TRBD1 (6 bases). The CDR3 sequence is 16 residues long. Trimming left V 6 bases short and J 1 base short, with 18 bases between. Germline CDR1 and CDR2: MNHEY and SMNVEV (reference sequence). The CDR3 sequence: CASSLLRGAHNYGYTF. The CDR3 region has the DNA TGTGCCAGCAGCCTCTTGAGGGGGGCGCATAACTATGGCTACACCTTC.

The chain employs TRBV19 and TRBJ1-6; 9 bases align to TRBD1. This CDR3 spans 18 amino acids. Losses at the gene ends were 4 bases for V and 12 bases for J; bases not matched to a gene: 19. CDR1 and CDR2 (germline): LNHDA, SQIVND (reference sequence). The CDR3 here is CASSTNKPGQGWHRPLHF. The CDR3 bases are TGTGCCAGTAGTACCAACAAGCCGGGACAGGGATGGCATAGACCCCTCCACTTT.

This clone appeared a single time. The CDR3 spells CSVVIPPSYEQYF. The CDR3 coding sequence is TGCAGCGTTGTGATCCCACCTTCCTACGAGCAGTACTTC. The chain couples TRBV29-1 to TRBJ2-7, with unresolved D. V lost 4 bases to trimming and J lost 1 base, with 11 bases between them. The CDR3 is 13 residues long. Germline values: CDR1 SQVTM, CDR2 ANQGSEA.

The chain has TRBV19 and TRBJ2-5; 7 bases align to TRBD1. V dropped 5 bases and J dropped 7; count of bases not matched to a gene: 16. CDR1 is LNHDA and CDR2 is SQIVND in the germline V gene (reference sequence). The CDR3 totals 16 residues. The CDR3 protein is CASSELRDRYTRTQYF. CDR3 coding DNA: TGTGCCAGTAGTGAACTCCGGGACAGATACACGAGGACCCAGTACTTC.

The chain couples TRBV7-3 to TRBJ2-2; 7 nucleotides align to TRBD1. Germline V gene data show CDR1 as SGHTA and CDR2 as FQGTGA. The trim removed 5 bases at V and 1 base at J, leaving 4 bases unmatched. The CDR3 is made up of 15 amino acids. CDR3 in DNA: TGTGCCAGCAGCCCAGGGGGTAGGAACACCGGGGAGCTGTTTTTT. Translation: CASSPGGRNTGELFF.

This chain joins TRBV18 and TRBJ1-1; 9 bases line up with TRBD1. CDR1 and CDR2 (germline): KGHSH, LQKENI. V was pared by 3 bases and J by 3 bases, with 5 bases of the junction left unmatched. The CDR3 covers 15 residues. CDR3 nucleotides: TGTGCCAGCTCACCTTCGGGACAGGGCCACACTGAAGCTTTCTTT. Translated: CASSPSGQGHTEAFF. The full variable domain, in which reference TRBV18 and TRBJ1-1 provide the parts outside the CDR3, is NAGVMQNPRHLVRRRGQEARLRCSPMKGHSHVYWYRQLPEEGLKFMVYLQKENIIDESGMPKERFSAEFPKEGPSILRIQQVVRGDSAAYFCASSPSGQGHTEAFFGQGTRLTVV.

CDR3 loop: CASSQEGGQPQHF. Here the CDR3 DNA reads TGTGCCAGCAGCCAAGAAGGGGGCCAGCCCCAGCATTTT. V and J are TRBV4-2 and TRBJ1-5, with 7 bases aligning to TRBD1. The CDR3 extends over 13 amino acids. V shed 0 bases, J shed 7 bases, and the junction held 0 bases outside the gene matches. Germline V CDR1 and CDR2: LGHNA, YNFKEQ.

The sample holds one count of this clone. The chain couples TRBV11-2 to TRBJ1-1, with a tentative D call TRBD1 (5 bases). This CDR3 comprises 11 residues. Trimming stripped 7 bases from V and 11 bases from J, with 14 bases between. Germline V gene sequence: CDR1 SGHAT, CDR2 FQNNGV. The CDR3 sequence: CASTLGGEAFF. The CDR3 nucleotides are TGTGCCAGCACCCTGGGAGGGGAGGCTTTCTTT.

This rearrangement joins TRBV9 to TRBJ1-4, with 7 bases identical to TRBD1. Trimming at V came to 4 bases and at J to 4 bases, leaving 4 bases not matched to a gene. The CDR3 covers 14 residues. Germline-derived CDR1 and CDR2 are SGDLS and YYNGEE. CDR3 nucleotide sequence: TGTGCCAGCAGCCCCCGGGACAGTAATGAAAAACTGTTTTTT. This translates into CASSPRDSNEKLFF.

The chain combines TRBV3-1 (or the pseudogene TRBV3-2) with TRBJ2-5, with a weak D call TRBD2 (5 bases). V was clipped by 2 bases and J by 4 bases, with 11 bases between them. The germline CDR1 and CDR2 sequences are LGHDT and YNNKEL (reference sequence). The CDR3 is 14 amino acids. DNA for the CDR3: TGTGCCAGCAGCCAACATACTAGTACAGAGACCCAGTACTTC. As protein: CASSQHTSTETQYF.

CDR3 DNA: TGTGCCAGCAGCTCCCCGGGACACATCAATTCACCCCTCCACTTT. It translates to CASSSPGHINSPLHF. The chain joins TRBV7-9 to TRBJ1-6, with D perhaps matching TRBD1 (6 bases). V was cut by 4 bases and J by 7 bases, with 14 bases left in between. This CDR3 contains 15 residues. Germline V lookup: CDR1 SEHNR, CDR2 FQNEAQ (reference sequence).

The V gene is TRBV5-1, the J gene TRBJ2-3, with D possibly TRBD2 on 6 matching bases. CDR1 and CDR2 from the germline V gene are SGHRS and YFSETQ. The CDR3 sequence is 14 residues long. V lost 5 bases, J lost 0 bases, and 10 bases lay in between. This chain's CDR3 is CASRRGQSTDTQYF. CDR3 DNA: TGCGCCAGCAGGCGGGGCCAGAGCACAGATACGCAGTATTTT.

In DNA, the CDR3 is TGTGCCAGCAAACTCTACAGGGGTAGGGACACTGAAGCTTTCTTT. It is translated as CASKLYRGRDTEAFF. This rearrangement joins TRBV27 to TRBJ1-1; 7 bases are a match to TRBD1. Germline V gene data show CDR1 as MNHEY and CDR2 as SMNVEV (reference sequence). The J segment lost 3 bases and the V segment lost 7 bases, leaving 11 bases of the junction unmatched. This CDR3 contains 15 residues.

The V gene is TRBV5-5, the J gene TRBJ1-3; perhaps TRBD1 as D (5 bases). Germline V CDR1 and CDR2: SGHKS, YYEKEE (reference sequence). Trimming left V 5 bases short and J 7 bases short, with 22 bases between. The CDR3 has 16 residues. CDR3 nucleotide sequence: TGTGCCAGCAGAAGAGGCGACAGTTTCTACCAGAACACCATATATTTT. Translation: CASRRGDSFYQNTIYF.